These 23 T cell receptor beta chains share one sample of origin, sequenced in a study of CD8 T cells in Susac syndrome (dated by TCRdb to about 2019). Libraries were constructed by the immunoSEQ multiplex PCR assay. RNA was extracted with the RNeasy kit and about 0.45 to 1 ug was reverse transcribed using random hexamers. TCRdb passed the public sequencing reads through fastp at Q25 and MiXCR, retaining productive beta sequences. Rows are unified per CDR3 protein, each entry keeping the most common DNA and genes. A total of 92,000 or so distinct CDR3 sequences appear in this sample, approximately 96% of them only once. The leading ten clones occupy roughly 0.62% of the sample. Sequencing was performed on CD8+ T cells from PBMCs. The source of these receptors is a human donor with Susac syndrome.

The rearrangement uses TRBV30 and TRBJ2-3; 8 bases fit TRBD1. After removal of 4 bases from V and 4 bases from J, the junction contained 4 bases not matched to a gene. Germline loops: CDR1 GTSNPN, CDR2 SVGIG (reference sequence). The CDR3 contains 13 residues. The CDR3 region has the DNA TGTGCCTGGACAGGGGGCGGAGCAGATACGCAGTATTTT. As protein: CAWTGGGADTQYF.

This clonotype was counted a few times. This rearrangement joins TRBV9 to TRBJ1-2; 7 positions match TRBD1. Germline CDR1 SGDLS, CDR2 YYNGEE. V dropped 1 base and J dropped 5; count of bases not matched to a gene: 8. CDR3 length equals 15 residues. Written as DNA, the CDR3 is TGTGCCAGCAGCGTAACAGGGCAGGGGGAATATGGCTACACCTTC. Protein sequence: CASSVTGQGEYGYTF. The variable domain in full, with the rest retrieved from reference TRBV9 and TRBJ1-2, is DSGVTQTPKHLITATGQRVTLRCSPRSGDLSVYWYQQSLDQGLQFLIQYYNGEERAKGNILERFSAQQFPDLHSELNLSSLELGDSALYFCASSVTGQGEYGYTFGSGTRLTVV.

This chain joins TRBV20-1 and TRBJ1-1; D is ambiguous. The CDR3 extends over 13 amino acids. Germline CDR1 is DFQATT and CDR2 is SNEGSKA (reference sequence). The V gene lost 0 bases and the J gene lost 2 bases, with 7 bases spanning the gap. The CDR3 DNA is TGCAGTGCTAGAGAATCGCCAAACACTGAAGCTTTCTTT. Protein product: CSARESPNTEAFF.

J is TRBJ2-1 and V is TRBV5-4; 10 bases line up with TRBD2. This CDR3 is built from 15 residues. Germline CDR1 SGHNT, CDR2 YYREEE (reference sequence). The J segment lost 5 bases and the V segment lost 4 bases, leaving 6 bases of the junction unmatched. CDR3 region: CASSQAGTSDNEQFF. The CDR3 DNA reads TGTGCCAGCAGCCAGGCCGGGACTAGCGACAATGAGCAGTTCTTC.

The rearrangement joins TRBV12-3 or TRBV12-4 to TRBJ1-2; 8 bases match TRBD1. V was clipped by 5 bases and J by 4 bases; unmatched bases: 9. The CDR3 has 15 amino acids. This CDR3 is CASSPPGQETYGYTF. As DNA, the CDR3 is TGTGCCAGCAGTCCTCCGGGACAGGAAACCTATGGCTACACCTTC.

The rearrangement uses TRBV4-3 and TRBJ1-4, with D hard to call. The CDR3 spans 18 residues. V shed 1 base and J shed 4 bases, with 19 bases lying between them. Germline CDR1 is LGHNA and CDR2 is YSLEER. CDR3 in amino acids: CASSQGGPGSGFNEKLFF. CDR3 nucleotides: TGCGCCAGCAGCCAAGGAGGTCCTGGGTCGGGTTTTAATGAAAAACTGTTTTTT.

In its sample, this clonotype was seen once. The V call is TRBV5-8, the J call TRBJ2-4, with a possible D match to TRBD1 (6 bases). The germline V and J ends were trimmed by 3 bases and 2 bases, with 9 bases remaining between them. The CDR3 extends over 14 amino acids. Germline loops: CDR1 SGHTS, CDR2 YDEGEE. The CDR3 sequence: CASSSRGTKNIQYF. The CDR3 nucleotides read TGTGCCAGCAGCTCAAGGGGGACCAAAAACATTCAGTACTTC.

This clonotype occurred once. V usage is TRBV27 and J usage is TRBJ2-7; D not resolved. The CDR3 length is 15 residues. The germline CDR1 and CDR2 sequences are MNHEY and SMNVEV (reference sequence). V lost 7 bases to trimming and J lost 4 bases, with 20 bases between them. Here the CDR3 reads CASTSLSEGIYEQYF. CDR3 bases: TGTGCCAGCACCTCACTCTCGGAAGGGATTTACGAGCAGTACTTC.

The V call is TRBV24-1, the J call TRBJ2-1, with a tentative D call TRBD2 (5 bases). Germline values: CDR1 KGHDR, CDR2 SFDVKD. Trimming shortened V by 1 base and J by 2 bases, and 17 bases separated the two germline ends. This CDR3 is 18 amino acids long. The CDR3 DNA sequence: TGTGCCACCAGTGATTTCCCCGGGGTAGTTGGGGCCTACAATGAGCAGTTCTTC. This sequence encodes CATSDFPGVVGAYNEQFF.

This rearrangement joins TRBV7-8 to TRBJ1-2; perhaps TRBD1 as D (5 bases). CDR1 is SGHVS and CDR2 is FQNEAQ in the germline V gene. Trimming left V 0 bases short and J 5 bases short, with 13 bases between. This CDR3 region has 15 residues. CDR3 region: CASSLASGQGYGYTF. The CDR3 bases are TGTGCCAGCAGCTTAGCATCCGGGCAGGGTTATGGCTACACCTTC.

CDR3 region: CASSLGGREQYF. DNA for the CDR3: TGTGCCAGCAGCTTGGGGGGGAGGGAGCAGTACTTC. The chain recombines TRBV5-4 with TRBJ2-7, with TRBD2 as a possible D gene (6 bases). With 0 bases removed from V and 7 bases from J, the gap between germline ends came to 8 bases. The CDR3 contains 12 residues. Germline V gives CDR1 SGHNT, CDR2 YYREEE (reference sequence).

The chain uses TRBV18 and TRBJ2-3, with D possibly being TRBD2 (6 bases). V was shortened by 3 bases and J by 5 bases, with 18 bases between the two germline ends. CDR1 is KGHSH and CDR2 is LQKENI in the germline V gene. The CDR3 has 16 amino acids. The CDR3 region is CASSPAALAWGDTQYF. CDR3 nucleotide sequence: TGTGCCAGCTCACCCGCTGCGCTAGCGTGGGGAGATACGCAGTATTTT.

The V and J genes are TRBV29-1 and TRBJ2-1, with D possibly matching TRBD1 (6 bases). Germline V gene sequence: CDR1 SQVTM, CDR2 ANQGSEA. V was trimmed by 6 bases and J by 4 bases, leaving 22 bases between them. This CDR3 spans 16 amino acids. The CDR3 protein is CSVVTSSGHGYNEQFF. In nucleotides, the CDR3 is TGCAGCGTCGTAACGAGCTCGGGACACGGATACAATGAGCAGTTCTTC.

The genes are TRBV20-1 and TRBJ2-3; D possibly corresponds to TRBD1 (10 bases). The CDR3 extends over 15 amino acids. V was cut by 4 bases and J by 5 bases, with 19 bases left in between. The germline CDR1 and CDR2 sequences are DFQATT and SNEGSKA (reference sequence). The CDR3 coding sequence is TGCAGTGCTATGACAGGGGGCGGGGGGGAAGATACGCAGTATTTT. It codes for CSAMTGGGGEDTQYF.

V and J are TRBV18 and TRBJ1-1, with D possibly being TRBD1 (6 bases). Germline V gives CDR1 KGHSH, CDR2 LQKENI. The CDR3 is made up of 14 amino acids. Trimming took off 5 bases at V and 5 bases at J, with 15 bases between the two ends. CDR3 nucleotide sequence: TGTGCCAGCTCAGGCGGGGGGCGAAATACTGAAGCTTTCTTT. Translation gives CASSGGGRNTEAFF.

This chain connects TRBV3-1 to TRBJ2-5, with 8 bases fitting TRBD2. Germline CDR1 is LGHDT and CDR2 is YNNKEL (reference sequence). CDR3 length: 16 residues. With V trimmed by 0 bases and J by 2 bases, 5 bases remained unmatched. The CDR3 is CASSQDVTGGQETQYF. The CDR3 DNA reads TGTGCCAGCAGCCAAGATGTGACGGGGGGGCAAGAGACCCAGTACTTC.

This clonotype was seen a single time. J is TRBJ1-2 and V is TRBV6-5; 9 bases are a match to TRBD1. Germline V gives CDR1 MNHEY, CDR2 SVGAGI. The CDR3 is 15 residues long. V lost 4 bases to trimming and J lost 4 bases; unmatched junction nucleotides: 7. CDR3 sequence reads: CASSWGQGRRYGYTF. CDR3 nucleotide sequence: TGTGCCAGCAGTTGGGGACAGGGCCGACGCTATGGCTACACCTTC.

The genes are TRBV29-1 and TRBJ1-3; no definite D call. The germline V gene has CDR1 SQVTM and CDR2 ANQGSEA. Trimming left V 0 bases short and J 3 bases short, with 12 bases between. This CDR3 region has 15 residues. CDR3 protein: CSVEDPEFFGNTIYF. DNA of the CDR3: TGCAGCGTTGAAGATCCAGAGTTTTTTGGAAACACCATATATTTT. Full variable domain (remainder filled in from reference TRBV29-1 and TRBJ1-3): SAVISQKPSRDICQRGTSLTIQCQVDSQVTMMFWYRQQPGQSLTLIATANQGSEATYESGFVIDKFPISRPNLTFSTLTVSNMSPEDSSIYLCSVEDPEFFGNTIYFGEGSWLTVV.

The CDR3 DNA sequence: TGCAGTGCTAGCGCGGGGGGAGGGACTGAAGCTTTCTTT. Translated: CSASAGGGTEAFF. The chain couples TRBV20-1 to TRBJ1-1; D might be TRBD1 (5 bases). CDR3 size: 13 residues. Trimming shortened V by 3 bases and J by 5 bases, and 13 bases separated the two germline ends. Germline CDR1 DFQATT, CDR2 SNEGSKA (reference sequence).

The chain employs TRBV12-3 or TRBV12-4 and TRBJ2-1, with 7 bases that match TRBD1. CDR3 length equals 12 residues. The V and J ends lost 4 bases and 9 bases, in that order; junction bases with no gene match: 3. Here the CDR3 reads CASSSTGSEQFF. The CDR3 region has the DNA TGTGCCAGCAGTTCGACAGGGAGTGAGCAGTTCTTC.

The gene calls are TRBV5-4 and TRBJ2-6; the D gene is possibly TRBD1 (6 bases). V was pared by 4 bases and J by 3 bases, with 11 bases between. The CDR3 has 15 residues. Germline V gene data show CDR1 as SGHNT and CDR2 as YYREEE (reference sequence). CDR3 region: CASSLQGDGANVLTF. CDR3 nucleotide sequence: TGTGCCAGCAGCCTACAGGGAGATGGGGCCAACGTCCTGACTTTC.

This chain joins TRBV25-1 and TRBJ1-1, with 11 bases lining up with TRBD1. The germline CDR1 and CDR2 sequences are MGHDK and SYGVNS. The CDR3 consists of 15 residues. Germline trimming cut 6 bases from V and 3 bases from J; bases unmatched to any gene: 6. The DNA for the CDR3 is TGTGCCAGCAGGAGGGACAGGGGGTGGGACACTGAAGCTTTCTTT. Encoded protein: CASRRDRGWDTEAFF.

The CDR3 reads CASSLSGPGTTTIYF. In nucleotides, the CDR3 is TGTGCCAGCAGCCTAAGCGGCCCAGGGACCACCACCATATATTTT. The rearrangement links TRBV12-3 or TRBV12-4 to TRBJ1-3; a possible D gene is TRBD1 (5 bases). The CDR3 is made up of 15 amino acids. Trimming took 6 bases from V and 9 from J, leaving 21 bases between them.